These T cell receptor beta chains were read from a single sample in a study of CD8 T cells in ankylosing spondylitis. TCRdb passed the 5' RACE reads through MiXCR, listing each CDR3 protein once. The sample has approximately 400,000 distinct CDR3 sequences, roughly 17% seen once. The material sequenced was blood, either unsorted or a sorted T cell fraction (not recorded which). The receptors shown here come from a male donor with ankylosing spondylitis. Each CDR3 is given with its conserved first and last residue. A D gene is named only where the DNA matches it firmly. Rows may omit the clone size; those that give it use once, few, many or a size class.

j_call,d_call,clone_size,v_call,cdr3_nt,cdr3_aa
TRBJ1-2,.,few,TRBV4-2,TGTGCCAGCAGCCAAGACCAGCTCGCTAACTATGGCTACACCTTC,CASSQDQLANYGYTF
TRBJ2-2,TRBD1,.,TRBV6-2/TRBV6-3,TGTGCCAGCAGTTACTCCGGGACAGGGGTTCCAACCGGGGAGCTGTTTTTT,CASSYSGTGVPTGELFF
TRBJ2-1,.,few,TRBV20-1,TGCAGTGCTAGAGACGAGAGAAGCTCCTACAATGAGCAGTTCTTC,CSARDERSSYNEQFF
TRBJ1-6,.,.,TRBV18,TGTGCCAGCTCACCAGCTAATTCACCCCTCCACTTT,CASSPANSPLHF
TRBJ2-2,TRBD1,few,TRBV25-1,TGTGCCAGCACACGACAGGGGAACACCGGGGAGCTGTTTTTT,CASTRQGNTGELFF
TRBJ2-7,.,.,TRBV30,TGTGCCTGGACCCAACCTGGACCAGGCGCGGGTGAGCAGTACTTC,CAWTQPGPGAGEQYF
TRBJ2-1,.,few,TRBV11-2,TGTGCCAGCAGCTTATCCCGGGGTGGGGACGGTGAGCAGTTCTTC,CASSLSRGGDGEQFF
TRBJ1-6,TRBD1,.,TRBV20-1,TGCAGTGCTGACTTTCAGGGGGTTAATTCACCCCTCCACTTT,CSADFQGVNSPLHF
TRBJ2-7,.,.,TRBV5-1,TGCGCCAGCCTGGAAGACCGCTACGAGCAGTACTTC,CASLEDRYEQYF
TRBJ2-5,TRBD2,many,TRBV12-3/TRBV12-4,TGTGCCAGCAGGGAAAGCGGGGCGGGGACCCAGTACTTC,CASRESGAGTQYF
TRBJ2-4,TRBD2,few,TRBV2,TGTGCCAGCAGTGAAGGAGGGACTAGCGGGTGGTACATTCAGTACTTC,CASSEGGTSGWYIQYF
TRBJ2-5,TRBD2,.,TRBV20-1,TGCAGTGCTAAACCTAGCGGGAGGGCCAGGGAGACCCAGTACTTC,CSAKPSGRARETQYF
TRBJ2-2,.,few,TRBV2,TGTGCCAGCATCGCCGAGAACGCGAACACCGGGGAGCTGTTTTTT,CASIAENANTGELFF
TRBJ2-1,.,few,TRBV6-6,TGTGCCAGCCGAAATCCTGGCGCGGAGCAGTTCTTC,CASRNPGAEQFF
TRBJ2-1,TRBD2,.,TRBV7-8,TGTGCCAGCAGCTTAGTTGGGCTAGCGGCGACCTCCTACAATGAGCAGTTCTTC,CASSLVGLAATSYNEQFF
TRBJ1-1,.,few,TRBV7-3,TGTGCCAGCAGCTTAACTATGGGAACTGAAGCTTTCTTT,CASSLTMGTEAFF
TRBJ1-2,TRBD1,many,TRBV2,TGTGCCAGCAGTCGACAGGGAAACTATGGCTACACCTTC,CASSRQGNYGYTF
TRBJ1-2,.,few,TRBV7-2,TGTGCCAGCAGCTTCGGGCAGCGCCAGGGTGGCTACACCTTC,CASSFGQRQGGYTF
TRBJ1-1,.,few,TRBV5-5,TGTGCCAGCAGCGCCGGGACCCACACTGAAGCTTTCTTT,CASSAGTHTEAFF
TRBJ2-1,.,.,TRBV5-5,TGTGCCAGCACTACCGGGGTAAACGACAATGAGCAGTTCTTC,CASTTGVNDNEQFF
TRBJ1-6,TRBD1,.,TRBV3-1,TGTGCCAGCAGCTCCCGGGACAGTAATTCACCCCTCCACTTT,CASSSRDSNSPLHF
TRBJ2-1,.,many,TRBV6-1,TGTGCCAGCAGTCGTGAATCTGGGGGGAATGAGCAGTTCTTC,CASSRESGGNEQFF
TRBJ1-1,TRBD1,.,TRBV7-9,TGTGCCAGCACCGGACAGGGGTTGAACACTGAAGCTTTCTTT,CASTGQGLNTEAFF
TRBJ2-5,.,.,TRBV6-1,TGTGCCAGCAGGTCGGGGGGCCTACAAGAGACCCAGTACTTC,CASRSGGLQETQYF
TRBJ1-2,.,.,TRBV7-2,TGTGCCAGCAGCCCAACAATGAACTATGGCTACACCTTC,CASSPTMNYGYTF
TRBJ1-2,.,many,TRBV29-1,TGCAGCGTTGCGATTCCCAGCCCCAGGGTAACTGGCTACACCTTC,CSVAIPSPRVTGYTF
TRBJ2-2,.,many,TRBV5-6,TGTGCCAGCAGCTCCCTAGGATTCGACACCGGGGAGCTGTTTTTT,CASSSLGFDTGELFF